These 31 T cell receptor beta chains came from one sample sequenced in a study of PD-1 blockade in classical Hodgkin lymphoma. Time point here: cycle 4 day 1 (C4D1), after about 6 weeks of nivolumab. All patients experienced relapse after autologous stem cell transplantation, and brentuximab vedotin exposure was variable. By magnetic negative selection, CD4+ T cells were purified from thawed PBMCs. The method was immunoSEQ multiplex PCR; TCRdb's version includes in-frame clones alone and lacks a portion of them. The top ten hold over 0.4% of the sample, which has tens of thousands of clones, around 86% seen once. The sample in question was CD4+ T cells from blood, obtained before the fourth cycle of nivolumab. These receptors were taken from a human donor with classical Hodgkin lymphoma.

The J gene is TRBJ2-1, the V gene TRBV6-1; weak D call: TRBD1 (7 bases). There are 15 residues in the CDR3. V dropped 7 bases and J dropped 0 bases, with 13 bases sitting between them. The V gene's germline CDR1 is MNHNS and CDR2 SASEGT. CDR3 in amino acids: CASTTGDSSYNEQFF. The CDR3 DNA is TGTGCCAGCACCACGGGGGACAGCTCCTACAATGAGCAGTTCTTC.

The chain joins TRBV11-2 to TRBJ1-3; tentatively, D is TRBD1 (6 bases). Germline lookup yields CDR1 SGHAT and CDR2 FQNNGV. The CDR3 is 15 residues long. The V gene lost 5 bases and the J gene lost 2 bases, with 13 bases spanning the gap. The CDR3 coding sequence is TGTGCCAGCAGCCCAGGACAGAAACCTGGAAACACCATATATTTT. Translated: CASSPGQKPGNTIYF.

The V gene is TRBV2, the J gene TRBJ2-7, with TRBD1 as a possible D gene (5 bases). This CDR3 is built from 12 residues. V dropped 4 bases and J dropped 5 bases, with 9 bases sitting between them. In germline, CDR1 is SNHLY, CDR2 FYNNEI. The CDR3 protein is CASSGKGNEQYF. CDR3 nucleotides: TGTGCCAGCAGTGGTAAGGGGAACGAGCAGTACTTC.

CDR3 protein: CASSLIWDQPQHF. For the CDR3, the DNA is TGTGCCAGCAGCTTGATTTGGGATCAGCCCCAGCATTTT. V is TRBV5-5 and J is TRBJ1-5; D call uncertain. CDR1 and CDR2 from the germline V gene are SGHKS and YYEKEE (reference sequence). The ends were cut back, 1 base at V and 5 bases at J, with 7 bases in the middle. CDR3 length: 13 residues.

V and J are TRBV18 and TRBJ2-7, with 7 bases fitting TRBD1. Per the germline V gene, CDR1 is KGHSH and CDR2 is LQKENI. This CDR3 is 14 amino acids long. Unmatched junction bases numbered 2, after V lost 3 bases and J lost 0 bases. The CDR3 sequence is CASSPGQASYEQYF. The CDR3, as DNA: TGTGCCAGCTCACCCGGACAGGCCTCCTACGAGCAGTACTTC. The complete variable domain, with remaining parts taken from reference TRBV18 and TRBJ2-7, reads NAGVMQNPRHLVRRRGQEARLRCSPMKGHSHVYWYRQLPEEGLKFMVYLQKENIIDESGMPKERFSAEFPKEGPSILRIQQVVRGDSAAYFCASSPGQASYEQYFGPGTRLTVT.

The rearrangement links TRBV28 to TRBJ1-5; D call uncertain. Germline lookup yields CDR1 MDHEN and CDR2 SYDVKM. The V and J ends lost 2 bases and 5 bases respectively, with 10 bases between them. There are 14 residues in the CDR3. The CDR3 protein is CASSLLHPDQPQHF. The CDR3 nucleotides read TGTGCCAGCAGTTTACTTCACCCCGATCAGCCCCAGCATTTT. Looking up the rest from reference TRBV28 and TRBJ1-5 gives the full variable domain: DVKVTQSSRYLVKRTGEKVFLECVQDMDHENMFWYRQDPGLGLRLIYFSYDVKMKEKGDIPEGYSVSREKKERFSLILESASTNQTSMYLCASSLLHPDQPQHFGDGTRLSIL.

The chain carries TRBV29-1 and TRBJ1-1; D not certain. The CDR3 is 14 residues long. Looked up from germline, CDR1 is SQVTM and CDR2 is ANQGSEA. Trimming removed 4 bases from V and 0 bases from J, with 12 bases in between. CDR3 coding DNA: TGCAGCGTTGGGCTTCCTAAGGTGAACACTGAAGCTTTCTTT. It codes for CSVGLPKVNTEAFF.

The genes are TRBV5-1 and TRBJ2-1, with a tentative D call TRBD2 (6 bases). With 0 bases removed from V and 7 bases from J, the gap between germline ends came to 14 bases. The CDR3 has 15 amino acids. Per the germline V gene, CDR1 is SGHRS and CDR2 is YFSETQ. CDR3 sequence reads: CASSLDPRELNEQFF. CDR3 bases: TGCGCCAGCAGCTTGGATCCTCGGGAGCTGAATGAGCAGTTCTTC.

This chain uses TRBV4-1 with TRBJ2-2; the match to TRBD2 covers 9 bases. V gave up 2 bases and J gave up 6 bases; unmatched junction bases: 7. The CDR3 has 16 amino acids. Germline assignment: CDR1 MGHRA and CDR2 YSYEKL. The CDR3 region has the DNA TGCGCCAGCAGCCAAAGGGGACTAGCAAGGGCCGGGGAGCTGTTTTTT. As protein: CASSQRGLARAGELFF.

The chain carries TRBV10-3 and TRBJ1-1, with D maybe TRBD1 (5 bases). Germline V CDR1 and CDR2: ENHRY, SYGVKD. Trimming pared 7 bases from V and 1 base from J, leaving 10 bases between. The CDR3 length is 13 residues. The CDR3 region is CAITNTGNTEAFF. The CDR3, as DNA: TGTGCCATCACAAACACAGGGAACACTGAAGCTTTCTTT.

This clone was observed once. This chain connects TRBV15 to TRBJ2-7; 9 bases map to TRBD2. In germline, CDR1 is LNHNV, CDR2 YYDKDF (reference sequence). This CDR3 spans 16 amino acids. The ends lost 2 bases at V and 3 bases at J; junction bases unmatched: 8. CDR3 DNA: TGTGCCACCAGCAGACCCCTGGGTAGCGGGAGCTACGAGCAGTACTTC. This codes for CATSRPLGSGSYEQYF.

The chain uses TRBV19 and TRBJ1-5; 9 bases are a match to TRBD1. Per the germline V gene, CDR1 is LNHDA and CDR2 is SQIVND (reference sequence). CDR3 length equals 14 residues. The V and J ends lost 7 bases and 9 bases, in that order; junction bases with no gene match: 10. CDR3 residues: CASNIRTGGRPQHF. DNA of the CDR3: TGTGCCAGTAATATCCGAACAGGGGGCCGGCCCCAGCATTTT.

V gene TRBV18 combines with J gene TRBJ1-1, with a tentative D call TRBD1 (5 bases). This CDR3 region has 15 residues. The V gene lost 1 base and the J gene lost 0 bases, with 9 bases spanning the gap. Germline V gene lookup returns CDR1 KGHSH and CDR2 LQKENI. In DNA, the CDR3 is TGTGCCAGCTCACCACTTAAGGGGATGAACACTGAAGCTTTCTTT. Translating gives CASSPLKGMNTEAFF.

This chain connects TRBV5-1 to TRBJ1-1, with 7 bases matching TRBD1. CDR1 is SGHRS, CDR2 YFSETQ, per germline. CDR3 size: 12 residues. The J segment lost 10 bases and the V segment lost 4 bases, leaving 7 bases of the junction unmatched. The CDR3 region is CASSADRTAAFF. The CDR3 region has the DNA TGCGCCAGCAGCGCGGACAGGACCGCAGCTTTCTTT.

J is TRBJ1-2 and V is TRBV10-2; no reliable D call. The CDR3 sequence is 13 residues long. Germline V gene lookup returns CDR1 WSHSY and CDR2 SAAADI. With 8 bases removed from V and 0 bases from J, the gap between germline ends came to 10 bases. CDR3 DNA sequence: TGCGCCAGCTGCGTCGGAGCTAACTATGGCTACACCTTC. Protein product: CASCVGANYGYTF.

The chain joins TRBV2 to TRBJ1-4; no clear D. Trimming removed 10 bases from V and 6 bases from J, with 15 bases in between. Germline V gives CDR1 SNHLY, CDR2 FYNNEI. The CDR3 is 13 amino acids. CDR3 DNA: TGTGCCACCAAACGGGGAACCGATGAAAAACTGTTTTTT. Translated: CATKRGTDEKLFF.

The chain links TRBV6-1 to TRBJ2-1; 8 bases are a match to TRBD1. Per germline, CDR1 MNHNS and CDR2 SASEGT. This CDR3 has 12 amino acids. V dropped 1 base and J dropped 15; count of bases not matched to a gene: 5. The CDR3 reads CASSEGTGLRFF. CDR3 nucleotide sequence: TGTGCCAGCAGTGAAGGGACAGGGTTAAGGTTCTTC.

This clone was observed once. The chain carries TRBV19 and TRBJ2-3, with no clear D. Germline V CDR1 and CDR2: LNHDA, SQIVND (reference sequence). The ends were cut back, 6 bases at V and 0 bases at J, with 7 bases in the middle. There are 13 residues in the CDR3. The CDR3: CASRAASTDTQYF. CDR3 in DNA: TGTGCCAGTAGGGCGGCTAGCACAGATACGCAGTATTTT.

This chain joins TRBV11-2 and TRBJ1-4, with D hard to call. This CDR3 spans 15 amino acids. CDR1 is SGHAT and CDR2 is FQNNGV in the germline V gene. Trimming shortened V by 1 base and J by 3 bases, and 9 bases separated the two germline ends. The CDR3 sequence: CASSLVSGANEKLFF. Written as DNA, the CDR3 is TGTGCCAGCAGCTTAGTGTCCGGGGCTAATGAAAAACTGTTTTTT.

The chain uses TRBV29-1 and TRBJ2-1; D uncertain. V shed 4 bases and J shed 0 bases, with 7 bases lying between them. Germline CDR1 SQVTM, CDR2 ANQGSEA. The CDR3 totals 13 residues. CDR3 sequence reads: CSVGSSSYNEQFF. CDR3 nucleotides: TGCAGCGTTGGCTCGAGCTCCTACAATGAGCAGTTCTTC.

This chain joins TRBV7-8 and TRBJ2-7, with a possible D match to TRBD1 (6 bases). The CDR3 spans 13 residues. Deletions cut 8 bases from V and 3 bases from J, with 14 bases between. Germline V CDR1 and CDR2: SGHVS, FQNEAQ. CDR3 in amino acids: CASRRQEDYEQYF. DNA for the CDR3: TGTGCCAGCCGGAGACAGGAAGACTACGAGCAGTACTTC. The whole variable domain, filled in from reference TRBV7-8 and TRBJ2-7, reads GAGVSQSPRYKVAKRGQDVALRCDPISGHVSLFWYQQALGQGPEFLTYFQNEAQLDKSGLPSDRFFAERPEGSVSTLKIQRTQQEDSAVYLCASRRQEDYEQYFGPGTRLTVT.

The chain has TRBV2 and TRBJ2-5; no clear D gene. Germline-derived CDR1 and CDR2 are SNHLY and FYNNEI. V was shortened by 6 bases and J by 5 bases, with 16 bases between the two germline ends. The CDR3 runs 14 residues. CDR3 region: CASSGEGSAETQYF. The CDR3 nucleotides read TGTGCCAGCAGCGGAGAAGGGTCCGCGGAGACCCAGTACTTC.

The genes are TRBV7-9 and TRBJ2-7; possible D gene TRBD1, 8 bases. CDR1 and CDR2 from the germline V gene are SEHNR and FQNEAQ (reference sequence). The ends were cut back, 5 bases at V and 1 base at J, with 15 bases in the middle. There are 15 residues in the CDR3. The CDR3 DNA reads TGTGCCAGCAGCCCCGACAGGGGAGGGTCCTACGAGCAGTACTTC. This codes for CASSPDRGGSYEQYF.

The V and J genes are TRBV19 and TRBJ2-7; D is undetermined. Germline values: CDR1 LNHDA, CDR2 SQIVND (reference sequence). The length of the CDR3 is 13 residues. The V and J ends lost 4 bases and 6 bases respectively, with 13 bases between them. Written as DNA, the CDR3 is TGTGCCAGTAGTACCCCAGACAAAGTCGAGCAGTACTTC. This translates into CASSTPDKVEQYF.

The chain has TRBV5-1 and TRBJ1-1, with TRBD1 matching over 11 bases. The CDR3 sequence is 18 residues long. V dropped 3 bases and J dropped 0; count of bases not matched to a gene: 10. Germline V gene data show CDR1 as SGHRS and CDR2 as YFSETQ. The CDR3 here is CASSWQGQGGIMNTEAFF. The DNA of the CDR3 is TGCGCCAGCAGCTGGCAGGGACAGGGGGGGATAATGAACACTGAAGCTTTCTTT.

Only one count was recorded for this clone. The chain combines TRBV28 with TRBJ1-1; tentative D call: TRBD1 (6 bases). V shed 5 bases and J shed 4 bases, with 14 bases lying between them. CDR3 length: 14 amino acids. The germline CDR1 and CDR2 sequences are MDHEN and SYDVKM. CDR3 sequence: CASSQGGSGTEAFF. The CDR3 nucleotides are TGTGCCAGCAGTCAAGGGGGTAGTGGCACTGAAGCTTTCTTT.

V gene TRBV4-2 combines with J gene TRBJ2-1; 10 nucleotides agree with TRBD2. The trim removed 3 bases at V and 5 bases at J, leaving 7 bases unmatched. CDR3 length: 16 residues. The germline CDR1 and CDR2 sequences are LGHNA and YNFKEQ. The CDR3 loop reads CASSHLGAGGNNEQFF. The CDR3 region has the DNA TGTGCCAGCAGCCATCTAGGAGCGGGAGGGAACAATGAGCAGTTCTTC.

The chain joins TRBV4-1 to TRBJ2-3; TRBD2 might be the D (6 bases). Per germline, CDR1 MGHRA and CDR2 YSYEKL. The CDR3 has 17 amino acids. V gave up 4 bases and J gave up 3 bases, with 20 bases separating them. In nucleotides, the CDR3 is TGCGCCAGCAGCCGCCTTCCCCGGCCGGGAGCGACAGATACGCAGTATTTT. Amino acid sequence: CASSRLPRPGATDTQYF.

The J gene is TRBJ2-7, the V gene TRBV2; weak D call: TRBD1 (6 bases). Between the trimmed V and J ends, which lost 10 bases and 0 bases, there was a span of 13 bases. Germline CDR1 is SNHLY and CDR2 is FYNNEI. This CDR3 is 13 amino acids long. CDR3 protein: CAIARQDSYEQYF. The CDR3, as DNA: TGTGCCATCGCTAGACAGGACTCCTACGAGCAGTACTTC.

In DNA form, the CDR3 reads TGCGCCAGCAGCCAAGAGGCGGGGAGGCCCCTCCACTTT. Translating gives CASSQEAGRPLHF. This chain joins TRBV4-1 and TRBJ1-6; D not resolved. V was cut by 0 bases and J by 13 bases, with 10 bases left in between. The CDR3 covers 13 residues. From germline, CDR1 is MGHRA and CDR2 YSYEKL.

The chain carries TRBV19 and TRBJ2-7, with 7 bases identical to TRBD1. This CDR3 has 15 amino acids. The germline V gene encodes CDR1 LNHDA and CDR2 SQIVND (reference sequence). V lost 1 base to trimming and J lost 1 base; unmatched junction nucleotides: 4. CDR3 region: CASSIATGQSYEQYF. Written as DNA, the CDR3 is TGTGCCAGTAGTATAGCAACGGGACAGTCCTACGAGCAGTACTTC.